Here is one T cell receptor beta chain with its context. The antigen is unknown. From RNA transcripts, TCR beta CDR3 regions were amplified. TCR CDR3 underwent first-round RT-PCR with the HTBI primer set. TCRdb reanalysed the multiplex PCR reads using MiXCR and keeps one entry per CDR3 protein. The data contain more than 500,000 distinct CDR3 sequences, about 15% of them singletons. The data belong to a study of T cells in Graves' hyperthyroidism and ophthalmopathy. This CDR3 comprises 16 residues. V trimming: 4 bases; J trimming: 2 bases; junction bases outside the gene matches: 5. General observations from the study: Peripheral blood also featured most of the thyroid clonotypes expanded above 0.001.

The chain uses TRBV12-3 or TRBV12-4 and TRBJ2-5, with 12 bases that match TRBD2. The sequenced material came from blood. The TCR originated in a woman between 35 and 50 years old with Graves' hyperthyroidism. CDR3 loop: CASSSRLAGGQETQYF. The CDR3 DNA reads as TGTGCCAGCAGTTCCCGCCTAGCGGGAGGGCAAGAGACCCAGTACTTC.